This T cell receptor (beta chain) originates from a study of metastatic and nonmetastatic thyroid tumors. Study-wide background: Both malignant and benign thyroid patients supplied peripheral blood and tumor or nodule tissue samples, across which the repertoires of these patients were then compared.

The table lists this clone with a few counts. Its cognate antigen is unknown. All patients reached thyroid surgery having received no treatment beforehand. The CDR3 is 13 residues long. V lost 1 base and J 5 bases, leaving 6 bases between the germline ends. Germline lookup yields CDR1 LNHDA and CDR2 SQIVND (reference sequence). TCRdb re-called the PCR reads through MiXCR. The repertoire includes around 4,700 clones, roughly 21% of them detected once, and roughly 10% sits in the top ten. Overall study results and limits: For both blood and tumor, malignant thyroid tumors reportedly showed significantly higher TCR beta diversity than benign nodules did.

Sequenced input: tumor tissue. The chain employs TRBV19 and TRBJ2-1; D is undetermined. The receptor was derived from a male donor with papillary thyroid cancer or a benign thyroid nodule (not recorded which). Some clones in this sample may be carry-over from other donors' samples. Here the CDR3 DNA reads TGTGCCAGTAGTATAGGGCAGAACAATGAGCAGTTCTTC. Residues: CASSIGQNNEQFF.